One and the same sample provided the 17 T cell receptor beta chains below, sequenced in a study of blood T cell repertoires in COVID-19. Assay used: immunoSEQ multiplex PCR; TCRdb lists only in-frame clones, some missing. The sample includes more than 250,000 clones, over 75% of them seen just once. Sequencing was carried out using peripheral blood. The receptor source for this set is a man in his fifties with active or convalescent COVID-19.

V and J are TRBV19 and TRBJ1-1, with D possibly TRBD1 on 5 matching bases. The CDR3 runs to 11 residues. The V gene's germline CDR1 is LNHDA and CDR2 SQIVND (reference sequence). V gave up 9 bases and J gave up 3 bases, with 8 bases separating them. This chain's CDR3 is CASRAYTEAFF. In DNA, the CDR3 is TGTGCCAGCAGGGCGTACACTGAAGCTTTCTTT.

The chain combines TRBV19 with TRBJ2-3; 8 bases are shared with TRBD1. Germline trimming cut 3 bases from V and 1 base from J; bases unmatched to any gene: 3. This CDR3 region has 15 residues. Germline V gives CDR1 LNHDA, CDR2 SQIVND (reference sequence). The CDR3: CASSINRGGTDTQYF. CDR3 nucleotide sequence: TGTGCCAGTAGTATTAACAGGGGGGGCACAGATACGCAGTATTTT.

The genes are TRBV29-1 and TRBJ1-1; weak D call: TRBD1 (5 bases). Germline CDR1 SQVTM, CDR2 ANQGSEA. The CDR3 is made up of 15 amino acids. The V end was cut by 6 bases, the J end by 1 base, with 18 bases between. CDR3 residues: CSVKRGVGPNTEAFF. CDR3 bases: TGCAGCGTCAAAAGGGGCGTGGGCCCGAACACTGAAGCTTTCTTT.

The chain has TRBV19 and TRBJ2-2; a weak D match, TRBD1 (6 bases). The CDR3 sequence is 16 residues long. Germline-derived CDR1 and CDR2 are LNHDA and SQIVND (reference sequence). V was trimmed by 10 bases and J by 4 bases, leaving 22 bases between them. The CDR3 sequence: CATSSTWGRGTGELFF. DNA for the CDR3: TGTGCCACCTCCTCCACTTGGGGCAGGGGCACCGGGGAGCTGTTTTTT.

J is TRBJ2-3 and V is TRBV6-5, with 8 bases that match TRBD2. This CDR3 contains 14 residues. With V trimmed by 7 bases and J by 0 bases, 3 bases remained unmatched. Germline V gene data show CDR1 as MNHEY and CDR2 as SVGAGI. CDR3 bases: TGTGCCAGCAACCCTAGCGGGAGCACAGATACGCAGTATTTT. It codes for CASNPSGSTDTQYF.

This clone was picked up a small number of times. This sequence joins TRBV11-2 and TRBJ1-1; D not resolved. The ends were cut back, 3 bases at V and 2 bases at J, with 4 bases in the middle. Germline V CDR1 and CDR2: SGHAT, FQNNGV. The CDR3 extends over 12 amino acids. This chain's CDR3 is CASSFYNTEAFF. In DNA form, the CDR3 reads TGTGCCAGCAGCTTTTATAACACTGAAGCTTTCTTT.

Here the CDR3 reads CASSLGLAGGRHEQYF. DNA for the CDR3: TGTGCCAGCAGCTTGGGACTAGCGGGAGGACGCCACGAGCAGTACTTC. The rearrangement links TRBV7-6 to TRBJ2-7; the match to TRBD2 covers 15 bases. CDR1 is SGHVS, CDR2 FNYEAQ, per germline. This CDR3 region has 16 residues. V dropped 3 bases and J dropped 5; count of bases not matched to a gene: 5.

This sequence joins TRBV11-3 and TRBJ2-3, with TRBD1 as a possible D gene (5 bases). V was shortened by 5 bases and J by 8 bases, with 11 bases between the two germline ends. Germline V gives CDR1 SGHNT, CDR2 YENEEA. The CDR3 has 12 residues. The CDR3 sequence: CASSEGVGTQYF. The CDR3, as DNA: TGTGCCAGCAGCGAAGGGGTGGGTACGCAGTATTTT.

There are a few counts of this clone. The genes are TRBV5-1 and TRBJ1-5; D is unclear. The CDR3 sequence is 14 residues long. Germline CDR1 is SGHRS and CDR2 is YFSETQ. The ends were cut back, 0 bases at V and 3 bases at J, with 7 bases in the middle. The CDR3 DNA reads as TGCGCCAGCAGCTTGGACAGTCCCAATCAGCCCCAGCATTTT. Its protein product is CASSLDSPNQPQHF.

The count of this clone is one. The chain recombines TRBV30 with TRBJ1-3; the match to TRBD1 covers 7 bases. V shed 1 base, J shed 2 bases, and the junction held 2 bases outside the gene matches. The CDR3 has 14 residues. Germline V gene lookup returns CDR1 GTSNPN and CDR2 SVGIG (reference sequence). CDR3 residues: CAWSADRAGNTIYF. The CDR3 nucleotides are TGTGCCTGGAGTGCCGACAGGGCTGGAAACACCATATATTTT.

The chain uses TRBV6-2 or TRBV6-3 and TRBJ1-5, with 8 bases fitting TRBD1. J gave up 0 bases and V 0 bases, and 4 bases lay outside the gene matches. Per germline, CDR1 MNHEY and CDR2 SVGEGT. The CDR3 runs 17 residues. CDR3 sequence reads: CASSYSGTGYSNQPQHF. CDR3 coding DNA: TGTGCCAGCAGTTACTCGGGGACAGGATATAGCAATCAGCCCCAGCATTTT.

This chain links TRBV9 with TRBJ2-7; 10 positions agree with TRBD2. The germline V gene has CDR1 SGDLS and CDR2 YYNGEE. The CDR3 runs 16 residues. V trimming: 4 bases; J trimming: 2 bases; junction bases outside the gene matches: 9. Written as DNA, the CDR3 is TGTGCCAGCAGCCCAAGACTAGCGGGTGAAACCTACGAGCAGTACTTC. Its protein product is CASSPRLAGETYEQYF.

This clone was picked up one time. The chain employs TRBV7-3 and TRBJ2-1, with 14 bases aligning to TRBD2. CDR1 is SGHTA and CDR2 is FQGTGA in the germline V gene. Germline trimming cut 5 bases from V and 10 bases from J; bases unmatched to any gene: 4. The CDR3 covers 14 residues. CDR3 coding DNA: TGTGCCAGCAGCCCCCGACTAGCGGGAGGGGAGCAGTTCTTC. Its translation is CASSPRLAGGEQFF.

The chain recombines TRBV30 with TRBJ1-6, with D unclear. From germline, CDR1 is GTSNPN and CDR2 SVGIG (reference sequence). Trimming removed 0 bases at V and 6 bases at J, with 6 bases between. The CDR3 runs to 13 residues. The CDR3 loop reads CAWSVQANSPLHF. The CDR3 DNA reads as TGTGCCTGGAGTGTTCAGGCTAATTCACCCCTCCACTTT.

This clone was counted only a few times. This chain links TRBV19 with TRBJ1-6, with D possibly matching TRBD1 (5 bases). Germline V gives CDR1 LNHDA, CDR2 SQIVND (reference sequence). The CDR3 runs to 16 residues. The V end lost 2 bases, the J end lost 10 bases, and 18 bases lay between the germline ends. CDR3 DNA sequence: TGTGCCAGTAGTATAAACCAGGGAAATAAGGGATCACCCCTCCACTTT. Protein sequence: CASSINQGNKGSPLHF.

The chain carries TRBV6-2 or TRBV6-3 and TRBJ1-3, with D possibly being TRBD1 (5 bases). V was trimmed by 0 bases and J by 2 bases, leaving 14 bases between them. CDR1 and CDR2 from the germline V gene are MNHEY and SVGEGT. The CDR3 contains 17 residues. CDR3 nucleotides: TGTGCCAGCAGTTACTCGGGGGGGGAGTTCGCTGGAAACACCATATATTTT. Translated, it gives CASSYSGGEFAGNTIYF.

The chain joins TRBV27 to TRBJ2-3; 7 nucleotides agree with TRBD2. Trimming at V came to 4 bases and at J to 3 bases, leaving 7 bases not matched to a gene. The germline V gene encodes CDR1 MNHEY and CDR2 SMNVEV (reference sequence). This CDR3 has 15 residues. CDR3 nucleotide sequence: TGTGCCAGCAGTTCGCTAGCGGCCGGGACAGATACGCAGTATTTT. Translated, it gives CASSSLAAGTDTQYF.